This T cell receptor (beta chain) was sequenced for a study of blood T cell repertoires in COVID-19 (TCRdb year 2020). For the wider study: Collaborator samples came from the United States, Italy and Spain and covered acute and convalescent phases of COVID-19. The repertoires were released in a freely available public database intended as a resource for research on the immune response to SARS-CoV-2. The samples were drawn from the first 160 participants of the ongoing ImmuneRACE study and from more than 1,000 subjects provided by 6 global collaborators. The material from the prospective study consisted of cDNA or gDNA derived from T cells, B-cell-depleted T cells, or PBMCs. Subjects who had been exposed to COVID-19, were actively infected with it, or had recovered from it provided the deeply sampled blood TCRbeta repertoires that made up the dataset. Nearly every sample came with metadata listing a de-identified subject ID, COVID-19 status, age in years and sex. Where available, HLA class I and class II types were taken from metadata supplied by the sample provider and were not determined by assay-based typing. Here is what the overall study found, with its caveats: The amount of clinical and demographic metadata varied by source and participant and was provided uncurated.

Whole blood was collected in K2EDTA tubes by collaborating institutions according to the institutions' own protocols. Collaborator samples were shipped for TCRbeta analysis as frozen whole blood, isolated PBMCs, or DNA extracted from either sample type. The immunoSEQ Assay, a bias-controlled multiplex PCR, was used to amplify TCRbeta CDR3 regions from genomic DNA. Per the authors' processing: The number of nucleated cells in each sample was estimated by amplification of reference gene primers within the assay. To quantify the absolute abundance of each unique TCRbeta CDR3 rearrangement, sequence reads were collapsed and filtered. For each sample, productive Simpson clonality was calculated as the square root of Simpson's diversity index over productive rearrangements. In its TCRdb copy, this immuneACCESS table keeps in-frame sequences only and misses some clones. Where compared with another copy, unresolved V genes explain less than half of these, and the others have no known cause. V, J and clone size are taken as reported in that table, and D and trimming were inferred from the DNA itself. This sample is represented by 35,000 to 40,000 clones; 90% of them were singletons. The ten largest account for 25% of the sample.

The sample holds one count of this clone. Its antigen remains unidentified. Base quality data are lacking; no much larger clone is found one base away. Between the V and J ends, shortened by 6 bases and 12 bases respectively, the junction contains 18 bases. CDR1 and CDR2 (SEHNR, FQNEAQ) derive from the germline V gene (reference sequence). Taken from cysteine to phenylalanine, the CDR3 has 13 residues. Only the CDR3 portion is preserved as DNA: 39 bases, with reading frame beginning at the first base. The chain was built from TRBV7-9 and TRBJ2-1; a tentative D match to TRBD1 spans 5 bases. This clonotype originated in a man in his sixties with active or convalescent COVID-19. Sequencing was done on a sample of peripheral blood. The CDR3 protein sequence reads: CASRTLTGPWQFF. The nucleotides read TGTGCCAGCAGAACCCTAACAGGCCCGTGGCAGTTCTTC.